This TCR beta chain was retrieved from a study of blood T cell repertoires in COVID-19. On the study more broadly: Nucleic acid was either cDNA or gDNA, and it came from T cells, B-cell-depleted T cells, or PBMCs.

The germline CDR1 and CDR2 sequences are SGHVS and FNYEAQ. V shed 1 base and J shed 0 bases, with 10 bases lying between them. This CDR3 comprises 16 residues. As processed by the authors: Nucleated cell number was recorded as an estimate derived from reference gene primer amplification. Clones were read by immunoSEQ multiplex PCR, and TCRdb kept only the in-frame ones, dropping some. From that table come the V and J calls and clone size; the DNA was used to work out D and trimming. The sample carries around 240,000 clones, around 84% recorded once. The specimen was peripheral blood. This chain connects TRBV7-6 to TRBJ1-3; no clear D gene. This sequence was found in a woman aged 40 to 50 who had recovered from COVID-19. The CDR3 DNA reads TGTGCCAGCAGCTTAGTCGGCGGAAGCTCTGGAAACACCATATATTTT. This gives the protein CASSLVGGSSGNTIYF. Looking up the rest from reference TRBV7-6 and TRBJ1-3 gives the full variable domain: GAGVSQSPRYKVTKRGQDVALRCDPISGHVSLYWYRQALGQGPEFLTYFNYEAQQDKSGLPNDRFSAERPEGSISTLTIQRTEQRDSAMYRCASSLVGGSSGNTIYFGEGSWLTVV.